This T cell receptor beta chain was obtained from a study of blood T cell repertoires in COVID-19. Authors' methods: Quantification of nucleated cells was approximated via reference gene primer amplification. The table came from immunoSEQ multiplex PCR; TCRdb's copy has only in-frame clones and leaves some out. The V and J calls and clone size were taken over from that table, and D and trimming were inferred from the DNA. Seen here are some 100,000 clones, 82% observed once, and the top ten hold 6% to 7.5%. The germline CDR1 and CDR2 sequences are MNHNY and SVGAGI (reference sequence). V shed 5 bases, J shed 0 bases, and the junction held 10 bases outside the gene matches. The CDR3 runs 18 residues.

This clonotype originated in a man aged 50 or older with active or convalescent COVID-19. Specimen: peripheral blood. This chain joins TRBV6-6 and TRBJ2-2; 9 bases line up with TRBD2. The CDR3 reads CASSPHKTSGTNTGELFF. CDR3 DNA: TGTGCCAGCAGTCCCCACAAGACTAGCGGTACGAACACCGGGGAGCTGTTTTTT.